The subject of this entry is one T cell receptor beta chain. The CDR3 is 11 residues long. Germline assignment: CDR1 LNHNV and CDR2 YYDKDF (reference sequence). Trimming took 0 bases from V and 6 from J, leaving 3 bases between them. The sample comes from a study of blood T cells in healthy people across ages. With a J-beta primer mix and a sample-barcoded 5' primer, a second PCR ran 7 to 11 cycles. TCRdb used MiXCR to reprocess the 5' RACE reads, holding one entry per CDR3 protein. The sample yields roughly 1.7 million distinct CDR3 sequences, about 35% seen once. This sequence was found in a woman in her 30s in good health. The genes are TRBV15 and TRBJ2-7; no reliable D call. Sequencing input: blood. This chain's CDR3 is CATSRESEQYF. CDR3 nucleotide sequence: TGTGCCACCAGCAGAGAGTCCGAGCAGTACTTC.